What follows describes a single T cell receptor beta chain. Its antigen is unidentified. This entry belongs to a study of cytomegalovirus exposure and HLA in healthy donors. General study findings and limits: In a later analysis, across HLA loci, associated TCR counts were highest for DRB1, lowest for HLA-C.

Researchers ran the PCR with 60 Vbeta and 13 Jbeta primers. The method was immunoSEQ multiplex PCR; TCRdb's version includes in-frame clones alone and lacks a portion of them. The data show about 150,000 clones, approximately 72% seen once. There are 17 residues in the CDR3. Trimming removed 5 bases from V and 6 bases from J, with 22 bases in between. Germline assignment: CDR1 LGHNA and CDR2 YSLEER. This chain uses TRBV4-3 with TRBJ2-2, with a tentative D call TRBD2 (5 bases). This TCR was recovered from a man younger than 30 in good health and CMV-seronegative. The source material was PBMCs. The DNA of the CDR3 is TGCGCCAGCAGCGAACAACCGGGATCCAAGTTCCCCGGGGAGCTGTTTTTT. Its protein is CASSEQPGSKFPGELFF.